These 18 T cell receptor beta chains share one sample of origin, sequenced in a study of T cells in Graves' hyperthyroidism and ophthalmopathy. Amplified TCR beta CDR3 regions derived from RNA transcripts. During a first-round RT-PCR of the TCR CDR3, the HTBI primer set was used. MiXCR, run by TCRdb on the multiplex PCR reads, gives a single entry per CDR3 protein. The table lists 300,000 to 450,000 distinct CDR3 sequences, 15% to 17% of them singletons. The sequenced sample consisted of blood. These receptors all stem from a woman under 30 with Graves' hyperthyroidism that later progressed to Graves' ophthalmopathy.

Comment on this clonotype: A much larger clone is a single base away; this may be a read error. DNA for the CDR3: TGTGCCAACAGCTTAACTGGACAGCCCCAGCATTTT. Translation gives CANSLTGQPQHF. V is TRBV6-5 and J is TRBJ1-5; D unresolved. The CDR3 is 12 residues long. The V and J ends lost 10 bases and 7 bases respectively, with 14 bases between them. Germline CDR1 reads MNHEY; CDR2 reads SVGAGI.

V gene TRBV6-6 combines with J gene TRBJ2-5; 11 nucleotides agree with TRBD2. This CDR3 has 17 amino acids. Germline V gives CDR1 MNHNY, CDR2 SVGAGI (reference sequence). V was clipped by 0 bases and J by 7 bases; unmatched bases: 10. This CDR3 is CASSYSRLAGKKGTQYF. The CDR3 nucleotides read TGTGCCAGCAGTTACTCCCGACTAGCGGGGAAGAAAGGGACCCAGTACTTC.

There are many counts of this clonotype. This CDR3 reads CASSLGDRALRPYYEQYF. The CDR3 region has the DNA TGTGCCAGCAGCTTGGGGGACAGGGCACTACGACCTTACTACGAGCAGTACTTC. The J gene is TRBJ2-7, the V gene TRBV11-2, with TRBD1 identical over 9 bases. The CDR3 runs 18 residues. The junction had 15 bases not matched to a gene; V was cut back by 3 bases and J by 3 bases. CDR1 SGHAT and CDR2 FQNNGV come from the germline V gene.

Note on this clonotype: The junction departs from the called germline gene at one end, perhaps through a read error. The DNA for the CDR3 is TGTGCCAGCAGCTTCGGACAGCGACTAGCGGGAGCCGGCGGGGAGCTGCTTTTT. This sequence encodes CASSFGQRLAGAGGELLF. The chain joins TRBV13 to TRBJ2-2; 12 bases are shared with TRBD2. The CDR3 covers 18 residues. Germline V gene data show CDR1 as PRHDT and CDR2 as FYEKMQ (reference sequence). Full variable domain (missing parts from reference TRBV13 and TRBJ2-2): AAGVIQSPRHLIKEKRETATLKCYPIPRHDTVYWYQQGPGQDPQFLISFYEKMQSDKGSIPDRFSAQQFSDYHSELNMSSLELGDSALYFCASSFGQRLAGAGGELLFGEGSRLTVL.

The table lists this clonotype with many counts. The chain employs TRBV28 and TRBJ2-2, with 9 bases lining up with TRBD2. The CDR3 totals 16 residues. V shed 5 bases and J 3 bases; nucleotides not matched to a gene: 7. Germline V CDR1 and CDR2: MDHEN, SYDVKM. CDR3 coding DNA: TGTGCCAGCAGTCGAAGGGGACTAGCATACACCGGGGAGCTGTTTTTT. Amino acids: CASSRRGLAYTGELFF.

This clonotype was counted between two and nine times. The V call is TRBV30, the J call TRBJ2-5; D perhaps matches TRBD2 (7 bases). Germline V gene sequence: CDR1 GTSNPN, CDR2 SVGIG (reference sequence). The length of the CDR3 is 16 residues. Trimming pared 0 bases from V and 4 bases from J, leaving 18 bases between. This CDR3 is CAWSVPPQGRGETQYF. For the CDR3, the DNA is TGTGCCTGGAGTGTACCGCCCCAGGGGAGGGGAGAGACCCAGTACTTC.

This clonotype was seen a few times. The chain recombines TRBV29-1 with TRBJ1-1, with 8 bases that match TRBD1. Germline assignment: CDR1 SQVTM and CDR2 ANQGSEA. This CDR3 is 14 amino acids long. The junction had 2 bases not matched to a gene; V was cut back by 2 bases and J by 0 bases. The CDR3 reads CSVEKDRVNTEAFF. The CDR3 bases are TGCAGCGTTGAAAAGGACAGGGTGAACACTGAAGCTTTCTTT.

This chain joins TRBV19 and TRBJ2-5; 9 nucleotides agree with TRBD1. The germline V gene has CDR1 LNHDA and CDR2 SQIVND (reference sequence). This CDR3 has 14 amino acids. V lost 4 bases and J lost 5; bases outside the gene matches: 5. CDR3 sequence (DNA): TGTGCCAGTAGTACCGGACAGGGGTTCGAGACCCAGTACTTC. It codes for CASSTGQGFETQYF.

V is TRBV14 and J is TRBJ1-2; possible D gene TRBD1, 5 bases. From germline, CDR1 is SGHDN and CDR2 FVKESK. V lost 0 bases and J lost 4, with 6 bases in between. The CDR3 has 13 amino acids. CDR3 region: CASSQDQGYGYTF. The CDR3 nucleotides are TGTGCCAGCAGCCAAGATCAGGGCTATGGCTACACCTTC.

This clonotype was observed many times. As DNA, the CDR3 is TGTGCCAGCTCACCACCTAGTCAGAAATACGAGCAGTACTTC. Translation: CASSPPSQKYEQYF. The chain uses TRBV18 and TRBJ2-7; D not certain. There are 14 residues in the CDR3. Looked up from germline, CDR1 is KGHSH and CDR2 is LQKENI. V lost 0 bases and J 4 bases, leaving 10 bases between the germline ends.

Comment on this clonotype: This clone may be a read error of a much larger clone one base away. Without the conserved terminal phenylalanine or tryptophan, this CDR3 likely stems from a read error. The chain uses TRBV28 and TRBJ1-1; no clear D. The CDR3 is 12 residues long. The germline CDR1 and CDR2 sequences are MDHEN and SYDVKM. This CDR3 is CAAGRVNTEAFS. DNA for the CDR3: TGTGCAGCCGGAAGGGTGAACACTGAAGCTTTCTCT.

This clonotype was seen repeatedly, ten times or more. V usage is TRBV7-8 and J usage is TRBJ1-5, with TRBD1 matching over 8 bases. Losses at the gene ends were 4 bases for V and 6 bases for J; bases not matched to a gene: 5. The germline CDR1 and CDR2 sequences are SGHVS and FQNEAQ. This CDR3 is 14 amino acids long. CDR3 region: CASSSTGVSQPQHF. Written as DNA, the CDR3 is TGTGCCAGCAGCTCGACAGGGGTTAGTCAGCCCCAGCATTTT.

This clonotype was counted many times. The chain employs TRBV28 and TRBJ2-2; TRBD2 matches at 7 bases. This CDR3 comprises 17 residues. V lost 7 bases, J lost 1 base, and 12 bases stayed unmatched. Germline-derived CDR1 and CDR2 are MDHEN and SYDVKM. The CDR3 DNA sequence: TGTGCCAGCAACCCTTTTGGGGCTAGCGGGAACACCGGGGAGCTGTTTTTT. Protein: CASNPFGASGNTGELFF.

The CDR3 reads CASSLTGTSGFGKNYEQYF. The DNA of the CDR3 is TGTGCCAGCAGCTTAACCGGGACTAGCGGGTTTGGTAAGAACTACGAGCAGTACTTC. This rearrangement joins TRBV7-2 to TRBJ2-7, with 12 bases matching TRBD2. Looked up from germline, CDR1 is SGHTA and CDR2 is FQGNSA. V shed 2 bases and J 3 bases; nucleotides not matched to a gene: 14. The CDR3 is made up of 19 amino acids.

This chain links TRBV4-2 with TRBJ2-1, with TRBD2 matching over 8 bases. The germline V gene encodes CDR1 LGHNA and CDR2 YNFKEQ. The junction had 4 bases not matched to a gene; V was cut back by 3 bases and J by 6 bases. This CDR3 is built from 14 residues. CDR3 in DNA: TGTGCCAGCAGCCAGGGACTAGTCGCCAATGAGCAGTTCTTC. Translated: CASSQGLVANEQFF.

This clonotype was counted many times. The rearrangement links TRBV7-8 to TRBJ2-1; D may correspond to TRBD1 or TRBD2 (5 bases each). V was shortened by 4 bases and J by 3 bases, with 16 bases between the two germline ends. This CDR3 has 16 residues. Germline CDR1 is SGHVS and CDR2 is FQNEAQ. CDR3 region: CASSSHGGRIYNEQFF. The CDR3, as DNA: TGTGCCAGCAGCTCCCATGGGGGAAGGATCTACAATGAGCAGTTCTTC.

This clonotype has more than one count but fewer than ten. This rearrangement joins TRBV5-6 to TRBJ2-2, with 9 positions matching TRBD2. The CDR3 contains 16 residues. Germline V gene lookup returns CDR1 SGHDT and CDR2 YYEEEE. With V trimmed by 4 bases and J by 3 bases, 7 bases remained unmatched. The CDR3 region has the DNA TGTGCCAGCAGCCGTGGTCGACTAGCGGACACCGGGGAGCTGTTTTTT. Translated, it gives CASSRGRLADTGELFF.

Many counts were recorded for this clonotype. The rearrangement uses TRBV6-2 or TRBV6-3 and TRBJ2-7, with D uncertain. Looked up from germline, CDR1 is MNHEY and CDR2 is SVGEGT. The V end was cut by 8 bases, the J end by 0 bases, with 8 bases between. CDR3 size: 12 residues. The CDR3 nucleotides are TGTGCCAGCGAATCTATCTCCTACGAGCAGTACTTC. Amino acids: CASESISYEQYF.